This T cell receptor beta chain emerged from a study of T cell responses to AZD1222 COVID-19 vaccine. Study context: Second doses at about 4 or about 12 weeks were pooled.

Study results and limitations: Clonal diversity may have been underestimated, and the donors were mostly white British, with more females than males. AZD1222 recipients seropositive at baseline numbered only five or six.

Sequenced by immunoSEQ multiplex PCR; TCRdb stores in-frame clones only, minus some. The profile covers roughly 150,000 clones, with just under 95% appearing a single time and roughly 1.3% taken by the ten largest. V trimming: 1 base; J trimming: 0 bases; junction bases outside the gene matches: 9. Germline CDR1 and CDR2: LGHNA and YSLEER. This CDR3 has 19 amino acids. On this clone itself: The antigen remains undetermined.

Sequencing used peripheral blood, obtained on day 0 of AZD1222 vaccination. This rearrangement joins TRBV4-3 to TRBJ2-1, with 10 bases lining up with TRBD2. The receptor was isolated from an adult in good health. CDR3 sequence (DNA): TGCGCCAGCAGCCAAGGGGCCGGGACTAGCGATGGCTCCTACAATGAGCAGTTCTTC. Translation gives CASSQGAGTSDGSYNEQFF.